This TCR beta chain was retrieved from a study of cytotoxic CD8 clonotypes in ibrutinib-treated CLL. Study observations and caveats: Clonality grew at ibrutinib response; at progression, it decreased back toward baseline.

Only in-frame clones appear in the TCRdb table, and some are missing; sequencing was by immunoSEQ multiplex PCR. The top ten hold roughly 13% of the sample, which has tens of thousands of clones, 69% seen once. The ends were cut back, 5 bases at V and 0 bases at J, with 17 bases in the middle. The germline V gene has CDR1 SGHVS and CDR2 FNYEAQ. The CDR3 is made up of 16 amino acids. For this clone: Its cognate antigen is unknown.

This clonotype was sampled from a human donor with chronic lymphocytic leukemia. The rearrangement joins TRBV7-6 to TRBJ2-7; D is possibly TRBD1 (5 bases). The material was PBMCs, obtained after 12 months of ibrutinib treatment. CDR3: CASSLDPQGGSYEQYF. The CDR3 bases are TGTGCCAGCAGCCTAGATCCGCAGGGCGGCTCCTACGAGCAGTACTTC.